The 6 T cell receptor beta chains below come from one sample, sequenced in a study of Graves' ophthalmopathy and Graves' hyperthyroidism. RNA transcripts served as template for amplifying TCR beta CDR3 sequences. An opening RT-PCR round employed HTBI primers and preceded a second-round multiplex PCR. From the multiplex PCR reads, TCRdb called clonotypes with MiXCR, one entry per CDR3 protein. Of about 180,000 distinct CDR3 sequences in the sample, 37% were seen once. The sequencing sample was made of peripheral blood. The receptor source for this set is a woman aged 35 to 49 with Graves' ophthalmopathy.

This chain links TRBV6-5 with TRBJ2-7; D is possibly TRBD1 (5 bases). This CDR3 contains 13 residues. Germline V lookup: CDR1 MNHEY, CDR2 SVGAGI. The germline V and J ends were trimmed by 4 bases and 6 bases, with 13 bases remaining between them. DNA of the CDR3: TGTGCCAGCAGTTTTGCCAGGGTTAGCGAGCAGTACTTC. Translated, it gives CASSFARVSEQYF.

The rearrangement uses TRBV6-5 and TRBJ1-2; D is undetermined. V lost 2 bases to trimming and J lost 7 bases, with 14 bases between them. Germline V CDR1 and CDR2: MNHEY, SVGAGI. The CDR3 extends over 14 amino acids. This CDR3 reads CASSYPGHGGGYTF. CDR3 in DNA: TGTGCCAGCAGTTACCCTGGCCATGGAGGTGGCTACACCTTC.

In its sample, this clonotype was seen many times. The genes are TRBV28 and TRBJ1-1; D perhaps matches TRBD1 (5 bases). V was pared by 1 base and J by 4 bases, with 13 bases between. Germline V lookup: CDR1 MDHEN, CDR2 SYDVKM. The CDR3 has 15 residues. The CDR3 DNA is TGTGCCAGCAGTTTATCGGCAGCCGGGGGCACTGAAGCTTTCTTT. It yields the protein CASSLSAAGGTEAFF.

This clonotype was counted at least ten times. The chain recombines TRBV20-1 with TRBJ2-5; D call uncertain. Trimming took 5 bases from V and 4 from J, leaving 8 bases between them. Germline lookup yields CDR1 DFQATT and CDR2 SNEGSKA (reference sequence). The CDR3 covers 11 residues. The CDR3 loop reads CSAYKTETQYF. The CDR3, as DNA: TGCAGTGCTTATAAAACAGAGACCCAGTACTTC.

This clonotype was detected many times. V usage is TRBV7-8 and J usage is TRBJ1-5; unclear D gene. This CDR3 contains 14 residues. The ends were cut back, 0 bases at V and 6 bases at J, with 9 bases in the middle. The germline V gene has CDR1 SGHVS and CDR2 FQNEAQ. CDR3 sequence: CASSLALVTQPQHF. Written as DNA, the CDR3 is TGTGCCAGCAGCTTAGCGCTGGTGACTCAGCCCCAGCATTTT.

At least ten counts were recorded for this clonotype. The chain carries TRBV27 and TRBJ1-6; TRBD1 matches 8 bases. Trimming took 0 bases from V and 8 from J; bases not matched to a gene: 6. This CDR3 is built from 16 residues. CDR1 is MNHEY and CDR2 is SMNVEV in the germline V gene (reference sequence). CDR3 in amino acids: CASSLSGQGAYSPLHF. For the CDR3, the DNA is TGTGCCAGCAGTTTATCAGGCCAGGGGGCCTATTCACCCCTCCACTTT.